This T cell receptor beta chain was recovered during a study of blood T cell repertoires in COVID-19. Generated by immunoSEQ multiplex PCR, the TCRdb table keeps only in-frame clones and is missing some. The sample contains around 500,000 clones, roughly 90% of which appear only once. Germline CDR1 is MNHEY and CDR2 is SVGEGT. Trimming took 2 bases from V and 10 from J; bases not matched to a gene: 5. This CDR3 has 12 residues. This clonotype was sampled from a woman aged 35 to 49 who had recovered from COVID-19. Source material: PBMCs or T cells enriched from blood (not recorded which). The V and J genes are TRBV6-2 or TRBV6-3 and TRBJ2-7, with 7 bases that match TRBD1. CDR3 nucleotide sequence: TGTGCCAGCAGTTACCGGGACAGAGGACAGTACTTC. Its protein is CASSYRDRGQYF.